This record covers a single T cell receptor (beta chain). No antigen is known for it. TCRdb used MiXCR to reprocess the reads, holding one entry per CDR3 protein. The data show around 500,000 distinct CDR3 sequences, with about two fifths seen just once and just under 45% held by the top ten. The sample belongs to a study of T cell repertoires in cytomegalovirus infection. Study-level background: The authors relied on CMV epitopes, both recently identified HLA-C-restricted and well-studied HLA-B-restricted. Based on public TCR beta signatures, there were indications of CMV infection and of a matching HLA type. Findings of the study overall: Cumulative public TCR beta family frequency identified CMV carriers with the relevant HLA. Dominating the ex vivo response were TCR beta clonotypes that were CMV-specific and HLA-C-restricted.

There are 16 residues in the CDR3. V dropped 2 bases and J dropped 4 bases, with 15 bases sitting between them. CDR1 MNHEY and CDR2 SVGAGI come from the germline V gene. The sequence derives from a human donor in good health (CMV status not recorded). Some clones in this sample may be carry-over from other donors' samples. Specimen: cultured PBMCs, collected from culture after CMV antigen stimulation. The V call is TRBV6-5, the J call TRBJ2-1; D is possibly TRBD2 (6 bases). The CDR3 bases are TGTGCCAGCAGTTACACTGCGGGACTCATTTACAATGAGCAGTTCTTC. It codes for CASSYTAGLIYNEQFF.